The present TCR beta chain was sequenced within a study of T and B cells in COVID-19 patients. About the study: Blood was sampled from COVID-19 patients who were either actively infected or recovered.

TRB rearrangements were amplified by multiplex PCR with BIOMED2 TRB-A/B primers. Using its own MiXCR run on the multiplex PCR reads, TCRdb lists one record per CDR3 protein. The sample has some 14,000 distinct CDR3 sequences, roughly 28% seen once. Losses at the gene ends were 4 bases for V and 0 bases for J; bases not matched to a gene: 3. Germline V CDR1 and CDR2: SGHRS, YFSETQ. CDR3 length equals 15 residues. TRB was amplified from about 260-540 ng of blood genomic DNA. This clonotype has only a few counts. Source material: blood. The sequence was obtained from a human donor who had recovered from COVID-19. This chain uses TRBV5-1 with TRBJ2-1, with TRBD1 identical over 8 bases. The CDR3 region is CASSRGQVSYNEQFF. The CDR3 DNA reads as TGCGCCAGCAGCCGGGGACAGGTCTCCTACAATGAGCAGTTCTTC.